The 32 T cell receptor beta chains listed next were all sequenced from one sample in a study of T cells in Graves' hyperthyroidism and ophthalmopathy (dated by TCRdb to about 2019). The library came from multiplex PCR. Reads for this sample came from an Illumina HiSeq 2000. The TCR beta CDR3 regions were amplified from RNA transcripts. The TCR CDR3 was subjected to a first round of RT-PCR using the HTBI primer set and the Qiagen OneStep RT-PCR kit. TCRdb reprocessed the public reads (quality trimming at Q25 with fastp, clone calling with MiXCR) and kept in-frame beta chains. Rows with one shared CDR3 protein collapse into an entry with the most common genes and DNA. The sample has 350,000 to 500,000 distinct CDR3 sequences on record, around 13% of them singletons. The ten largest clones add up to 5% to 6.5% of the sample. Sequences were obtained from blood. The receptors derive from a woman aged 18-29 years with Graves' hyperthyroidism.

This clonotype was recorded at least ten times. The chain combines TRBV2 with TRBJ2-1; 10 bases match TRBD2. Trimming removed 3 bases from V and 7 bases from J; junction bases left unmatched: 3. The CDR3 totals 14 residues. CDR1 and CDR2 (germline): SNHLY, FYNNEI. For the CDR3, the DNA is TGTGCCAGCAGTGATTGGACTAGCGGAAATGAGCAGTTCTTC. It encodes CASSDWTSGNEQFF.

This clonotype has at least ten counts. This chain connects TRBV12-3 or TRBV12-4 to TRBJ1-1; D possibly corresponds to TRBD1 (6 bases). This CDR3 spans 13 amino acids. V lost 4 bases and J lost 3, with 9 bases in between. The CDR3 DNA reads TGTGCCAGCAGTTCCCAGGGGTACACTGAAGCTTTCTTT. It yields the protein CASSSQGYTEAFF.

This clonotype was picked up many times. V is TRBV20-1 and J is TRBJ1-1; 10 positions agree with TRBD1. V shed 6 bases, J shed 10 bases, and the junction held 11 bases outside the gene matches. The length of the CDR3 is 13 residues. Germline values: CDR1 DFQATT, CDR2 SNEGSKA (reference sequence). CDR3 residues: CSAIPGTGEVAFF. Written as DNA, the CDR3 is TGCAGTGCCATTCCCGGGACAGGGGAGGTAGCTTTCTTT.

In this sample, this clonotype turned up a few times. This CDR3 reads CASSLWTGSLTEAFF. The CDR3 DNA follows: TGTGCCAGCAGCTTGTGGACAGGGTCGTTAACTGAAGCTTTCTTT. The chain is built from TRBV5-6 and TRBJ1-1, with 8 bases that match TRBD1. After removal of 1 base from V and 5 bases from J, the junction contained 7 bases not matched to a gene. Germline V gene lookup returns CDR1 SGHDT and CDR2 YYEEEE. The CDR3 is 15 residues long.

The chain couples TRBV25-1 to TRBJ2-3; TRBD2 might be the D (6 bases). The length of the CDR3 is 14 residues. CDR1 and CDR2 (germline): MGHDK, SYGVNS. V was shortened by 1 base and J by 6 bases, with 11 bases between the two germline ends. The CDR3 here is CASSESGSQDTQYF. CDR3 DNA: TGTGCCAGCAGTGAATCCGGGAGCCAGGATACGCAGTATTTT.

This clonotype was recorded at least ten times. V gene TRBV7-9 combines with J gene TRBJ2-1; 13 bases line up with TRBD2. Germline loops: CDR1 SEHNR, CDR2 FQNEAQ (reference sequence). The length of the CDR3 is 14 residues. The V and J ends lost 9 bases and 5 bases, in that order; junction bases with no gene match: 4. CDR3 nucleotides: TGTGCCAGGGGGACTAGCGGGAAGGACAATGAGCAGTTCTTC. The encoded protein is CARGTSGKDNEQFF.

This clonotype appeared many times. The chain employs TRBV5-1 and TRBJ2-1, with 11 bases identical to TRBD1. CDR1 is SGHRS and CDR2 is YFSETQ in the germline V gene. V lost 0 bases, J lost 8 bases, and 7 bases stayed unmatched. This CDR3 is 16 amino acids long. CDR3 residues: CASSLDRDRGLDEQFF. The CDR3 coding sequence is TGCGCCAGCAGCTTGGATCGGGACAGGGGGTTGGATGAGCAGTTCTTC.

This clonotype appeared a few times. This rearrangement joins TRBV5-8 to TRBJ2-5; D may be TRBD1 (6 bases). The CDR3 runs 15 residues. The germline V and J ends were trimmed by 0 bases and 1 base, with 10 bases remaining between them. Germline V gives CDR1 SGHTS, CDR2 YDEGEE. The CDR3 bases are TGTGCCAGCAGCTTGGTCCGGACAGCCCAAGAGACCCAGTACTTC. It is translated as CASSLVRTAQETQYF.

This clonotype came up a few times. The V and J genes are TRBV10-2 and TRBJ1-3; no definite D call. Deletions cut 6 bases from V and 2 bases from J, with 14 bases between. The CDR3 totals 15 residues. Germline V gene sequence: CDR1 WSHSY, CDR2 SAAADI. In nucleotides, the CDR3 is TGCGCCAGCAGATCGGACCTAAAGGCTGGAAACACCATATATTTT. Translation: CASRSDLKAGNTIYF.

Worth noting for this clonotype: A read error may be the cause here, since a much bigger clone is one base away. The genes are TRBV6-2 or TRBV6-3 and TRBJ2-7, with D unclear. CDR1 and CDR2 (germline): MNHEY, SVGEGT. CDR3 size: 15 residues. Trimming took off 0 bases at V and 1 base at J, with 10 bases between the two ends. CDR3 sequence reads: CASSYSSSQSYEQYF. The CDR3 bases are TGTGCCAGCAGTTACTCGTCGAGTCAGTCCTACGAGCAGTACTTC.

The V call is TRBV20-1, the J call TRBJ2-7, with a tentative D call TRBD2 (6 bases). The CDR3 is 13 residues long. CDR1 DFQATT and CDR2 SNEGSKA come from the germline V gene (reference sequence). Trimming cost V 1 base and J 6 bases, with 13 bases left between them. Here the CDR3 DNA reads TGCAGTGCTAGAGGGGACTTAAGCGCCGAGCAGTACTTC. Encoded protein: CSARGDLSAEQYF.

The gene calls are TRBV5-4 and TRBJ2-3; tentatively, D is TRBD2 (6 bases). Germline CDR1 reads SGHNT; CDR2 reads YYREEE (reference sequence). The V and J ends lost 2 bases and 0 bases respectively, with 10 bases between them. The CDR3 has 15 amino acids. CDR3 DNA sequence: TGTGCCAGCAGCTTCCCCGCGGGAAGCACAGATACGCAGTATTTT. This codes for CASSFPAGSTDTQYF.

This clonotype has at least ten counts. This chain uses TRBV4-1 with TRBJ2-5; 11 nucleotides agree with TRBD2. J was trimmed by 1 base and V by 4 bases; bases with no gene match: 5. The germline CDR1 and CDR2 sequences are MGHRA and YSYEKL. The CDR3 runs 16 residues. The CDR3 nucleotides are TGCGCCAGCAGCCCCAGACTAGCGGGAATCCAAGAGACCCAGTACTTC. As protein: CASSPRLAGIQETQYF.

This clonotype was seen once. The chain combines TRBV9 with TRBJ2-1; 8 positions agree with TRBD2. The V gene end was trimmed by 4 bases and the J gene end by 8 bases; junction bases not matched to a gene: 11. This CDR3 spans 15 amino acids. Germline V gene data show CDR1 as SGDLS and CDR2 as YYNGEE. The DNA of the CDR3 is TGTGCCAGCAGCATGGAGGGGTTCGGGGGGGATGAGCAGTTCTTC. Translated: CASSMEGFGGDEQFF.

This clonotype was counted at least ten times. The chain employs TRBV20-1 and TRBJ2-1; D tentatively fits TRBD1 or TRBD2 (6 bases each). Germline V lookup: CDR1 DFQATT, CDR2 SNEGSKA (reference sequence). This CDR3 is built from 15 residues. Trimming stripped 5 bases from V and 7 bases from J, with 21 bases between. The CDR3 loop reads CSAGSASTGRNEQFF. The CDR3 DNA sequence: TGCAGTGCTGGATCAGCCTCTACAGGGAGGAATGAGCAGTTCTTC.

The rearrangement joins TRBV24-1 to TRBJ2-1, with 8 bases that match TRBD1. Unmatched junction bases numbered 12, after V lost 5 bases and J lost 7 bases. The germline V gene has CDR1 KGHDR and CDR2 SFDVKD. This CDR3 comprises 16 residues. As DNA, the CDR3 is TGTGCCACCAGTGGTGCCTACGGACAGGGCAAGAATGAGCAGTTCTTC. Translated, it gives CATSGAYGQGKNEQFF.

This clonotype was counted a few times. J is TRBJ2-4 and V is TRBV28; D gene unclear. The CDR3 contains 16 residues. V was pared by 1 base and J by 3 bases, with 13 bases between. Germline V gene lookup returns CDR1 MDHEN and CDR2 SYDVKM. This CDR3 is CASSLSPGAGKNIQYF. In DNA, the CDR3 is TGTGCCAGCAGTTTATCCCCAGGTGCAGGCAAAAACATTCAGTACTTC.

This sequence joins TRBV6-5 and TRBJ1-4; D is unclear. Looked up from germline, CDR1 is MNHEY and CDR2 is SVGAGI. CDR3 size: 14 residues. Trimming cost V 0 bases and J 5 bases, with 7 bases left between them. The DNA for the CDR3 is TGTGCCAGCAGTTACTCATCAGTGAATGAAAAACTGTTTTTT. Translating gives CASSYSSVNEKLFF.

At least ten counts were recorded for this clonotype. CDR3 in amino acids: CSVERAGELFF. As DNA, the CDR3 is TGCAGCGTTGAACGGGCCGGGGAGCTGTTTTTT. The chain couples TRBV29-1 to TRBJ2-2; D uncertain. The CDR3 totals 11 residues. CDR1 and CDR2 from the germline V gene are SQVTM and ANQGSEA. V lost 2 bases and J lost 6, with 4 bases in between.

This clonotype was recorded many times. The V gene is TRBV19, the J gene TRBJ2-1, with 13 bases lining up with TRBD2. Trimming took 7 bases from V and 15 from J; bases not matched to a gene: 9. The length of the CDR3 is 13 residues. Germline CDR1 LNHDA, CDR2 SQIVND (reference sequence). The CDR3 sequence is CASNTGTSGNLFF. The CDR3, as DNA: TGTGCCAGTAACACCGGGACTAGCGGGAATCTGTTCTTC.

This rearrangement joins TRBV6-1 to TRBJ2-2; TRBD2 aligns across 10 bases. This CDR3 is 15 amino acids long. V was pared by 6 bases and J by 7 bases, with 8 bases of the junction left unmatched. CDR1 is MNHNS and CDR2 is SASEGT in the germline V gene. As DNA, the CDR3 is TGTGCCAGCAGCAATATGGCTAGCGGGGGCGGGGAGCTGTTTTTT. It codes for CASSNMASGGGELFF.

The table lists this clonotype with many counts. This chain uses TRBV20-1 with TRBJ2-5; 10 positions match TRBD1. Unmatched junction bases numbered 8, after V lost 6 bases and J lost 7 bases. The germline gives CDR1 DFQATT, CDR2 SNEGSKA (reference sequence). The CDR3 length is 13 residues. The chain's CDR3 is CSAERQGAGTQYF. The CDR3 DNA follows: TGCAGTGCGGAGAGACAGGGGGCTGGGACCCAGTACTTC.

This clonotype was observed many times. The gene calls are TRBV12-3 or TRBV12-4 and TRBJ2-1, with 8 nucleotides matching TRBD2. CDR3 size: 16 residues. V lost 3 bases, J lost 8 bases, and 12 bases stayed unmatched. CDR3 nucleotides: TGTGCCAGCAGTTTGGTAGCGGGAAGGCCTTCCCATGAGCAGTTCTTC. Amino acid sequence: CASSLVAGRPSHEQFF.

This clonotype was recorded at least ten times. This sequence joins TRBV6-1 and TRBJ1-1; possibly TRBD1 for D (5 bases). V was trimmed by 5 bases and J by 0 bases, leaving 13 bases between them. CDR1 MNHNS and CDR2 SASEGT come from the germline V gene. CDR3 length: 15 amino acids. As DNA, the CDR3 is TGTGCCAGCAGTTCGAACAGGAGACTGAACACTGAAGCTTTCTTT. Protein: CASSSNRRLNTEAFF.

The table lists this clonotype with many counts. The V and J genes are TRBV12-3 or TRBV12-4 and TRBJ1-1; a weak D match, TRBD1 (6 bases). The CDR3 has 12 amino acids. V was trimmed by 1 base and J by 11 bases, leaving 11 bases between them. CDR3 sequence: CASSLGGGPAFF. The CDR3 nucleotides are TGTGCCAGCAGTTTAGGGGGGGGGCCTGCTTTCTTT.

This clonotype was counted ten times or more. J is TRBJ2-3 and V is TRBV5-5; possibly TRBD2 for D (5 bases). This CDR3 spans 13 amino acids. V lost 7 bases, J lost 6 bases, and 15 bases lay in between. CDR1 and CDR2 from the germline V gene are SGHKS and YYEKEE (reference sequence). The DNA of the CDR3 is TGTGCCAGCCGCACCCACTCGGGGGATACGCAGTATTTT. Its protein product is CASRTHSGDTQYF.

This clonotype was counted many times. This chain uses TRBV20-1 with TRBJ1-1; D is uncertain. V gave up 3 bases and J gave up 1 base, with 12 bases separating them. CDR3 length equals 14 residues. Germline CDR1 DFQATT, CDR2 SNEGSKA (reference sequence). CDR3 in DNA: TGCAGTGCTAGTACCCTGGAGGGGAACACTGAAGCTTTCTTT. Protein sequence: CSASTLEGNTEAFF.

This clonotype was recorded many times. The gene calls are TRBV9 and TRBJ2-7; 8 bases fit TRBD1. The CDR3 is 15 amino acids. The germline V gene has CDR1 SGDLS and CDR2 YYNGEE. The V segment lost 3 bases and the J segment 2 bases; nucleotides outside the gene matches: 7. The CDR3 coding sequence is TGTGCCAGCAGCGACGATCAGGGGGCGCCCTACGAGCAGTACTTC. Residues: CASSDDQGAPYEQYF.

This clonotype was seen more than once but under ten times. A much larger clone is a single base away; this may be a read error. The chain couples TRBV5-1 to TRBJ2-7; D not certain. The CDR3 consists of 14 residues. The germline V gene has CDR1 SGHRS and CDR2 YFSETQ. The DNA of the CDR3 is TGCACCAGCAGCTTGTACGGGCAGGCGGCCGAGCAGTACTTC. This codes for CTSSLYGQAAEQYF.

For the CDR3, the DNA is TGTGCCAGTAGTATGGGACAGGGCTATAGCAATCAGCCCCAGCATTTT. Translating it yields CASSMGQGYSNQPQHF. The genes are TRBV19 and TRBJ1-5; 9 bases align to TRBD1. This CDR3 contains 16 residues. Germline values: CDR1 LNHDA, CDR2 SQIVND (reference sequence). V shed 3 bases and J 0 bases; nucleotides not matched to a gene: 3.

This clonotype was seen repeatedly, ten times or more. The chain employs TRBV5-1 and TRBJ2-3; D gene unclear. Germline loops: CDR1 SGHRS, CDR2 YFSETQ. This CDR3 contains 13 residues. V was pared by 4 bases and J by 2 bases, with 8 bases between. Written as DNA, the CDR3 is TGCGCCAGCAGCCCAACGGACACAGATACGCAGTATTTT. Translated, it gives CASSPTDTDTQYF.

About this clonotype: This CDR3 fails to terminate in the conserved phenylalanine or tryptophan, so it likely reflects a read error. The CDR3 sequence is CASSVEGRANTEAFS. CDR3 DNA sequence: TGTGCCAGCAGCGTAGAAGGTAGGGCGAACACTGAAGCTTTCTCT. The V call is TRBV9, the J call TRBJ1-1; D remains unclear. The V and J ends lost 0 bases and 1 base respectively, with 10 bases between them. This CDR3 has 15 residues. CDR1 and CDR2 from the germline V gene are SGDLS and YYNGEE.